The TCR beta chain described here comes from a study of identical twins. General observations from the study: Sharing of beta out-of-frame sequences by twins showed a weaker excess.

Donors were all healthy Caucasians. Template switching added a universal primer site; cDNA carried unique molecular identifiers. Via MiXCR, TCRdb re-called the 5' RACE reads, giving one row per CDR3 protein. This table has roughly 250,000 distinct CDR3 sequences, 6% to 8.5% appearing once. The V gene's germline CDR1 is KGHDR and CDR2 SFDVKD. The CDR3 length is 12 residues. Trimming shortened V by 9 bases and J by 4 bases, and 10 bases separated the two germline ends. This clonotype has a handful of counts. The target antigen is unknown. The same data also went into a second study, on yellow fever vaccine responses in identical twins. From that paper: Twins reportedly appeared to share part of their vaccine T cell response while keeping part individual.

J is TRBJ2-3 and V is TRBV24-1; no firm D call. The TCR originated in a woman between 18 and 30 years old in good health. Material: CD8+ T cells sorted from blood. The CDR3 loop reads CATGPGSDTQYF. The CDR3 bases are TGTGCCACCGGCCCGGGCTCAGATACGCAGTATTTT.